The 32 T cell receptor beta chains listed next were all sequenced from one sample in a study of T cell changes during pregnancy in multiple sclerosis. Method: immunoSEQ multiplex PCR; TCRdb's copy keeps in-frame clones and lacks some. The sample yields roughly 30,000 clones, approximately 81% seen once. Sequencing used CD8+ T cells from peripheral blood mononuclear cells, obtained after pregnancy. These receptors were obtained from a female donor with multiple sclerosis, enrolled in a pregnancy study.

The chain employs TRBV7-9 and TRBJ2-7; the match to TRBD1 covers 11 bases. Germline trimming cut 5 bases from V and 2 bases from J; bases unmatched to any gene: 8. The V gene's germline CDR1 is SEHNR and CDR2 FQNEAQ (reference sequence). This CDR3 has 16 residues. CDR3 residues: CASSPGQGANAYEQYF. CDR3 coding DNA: TGTGCCAGCAGCCCCGGACAGGGGGCGAACGCCTACGAGCAGTACTTC.

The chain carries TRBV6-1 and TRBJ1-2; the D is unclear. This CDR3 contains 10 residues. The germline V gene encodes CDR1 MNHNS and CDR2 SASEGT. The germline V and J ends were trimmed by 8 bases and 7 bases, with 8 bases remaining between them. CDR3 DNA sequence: TGTGCCAGCTTTGAGTCTGGCTACACCTTC. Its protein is CASFESGYTF.

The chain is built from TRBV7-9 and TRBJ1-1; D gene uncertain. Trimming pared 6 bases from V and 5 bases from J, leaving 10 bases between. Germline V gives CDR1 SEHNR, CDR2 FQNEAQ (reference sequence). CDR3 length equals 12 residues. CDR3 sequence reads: CASSSSETEAFF. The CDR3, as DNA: TGTGCCAGCAGTTCAAGTGAGACTGAAGCTTTCTTT.

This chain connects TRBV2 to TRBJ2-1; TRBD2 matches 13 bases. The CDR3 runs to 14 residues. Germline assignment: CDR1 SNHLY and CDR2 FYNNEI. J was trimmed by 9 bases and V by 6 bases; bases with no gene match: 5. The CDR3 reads CASRRGLAGVEQFF. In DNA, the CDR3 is TGTGCCAGCAGGAGAGGACTAGCGGGGGTTGAGCAGTTCTTC.

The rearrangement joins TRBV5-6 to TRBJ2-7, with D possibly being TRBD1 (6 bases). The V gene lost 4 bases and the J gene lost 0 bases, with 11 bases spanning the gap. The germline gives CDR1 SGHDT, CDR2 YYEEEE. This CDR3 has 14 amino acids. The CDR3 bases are TGTGCCAGCAGCGGTGGGGGCATCTCCTACGAGCAGTACTTC. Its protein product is CASSGGGISYEQYF.

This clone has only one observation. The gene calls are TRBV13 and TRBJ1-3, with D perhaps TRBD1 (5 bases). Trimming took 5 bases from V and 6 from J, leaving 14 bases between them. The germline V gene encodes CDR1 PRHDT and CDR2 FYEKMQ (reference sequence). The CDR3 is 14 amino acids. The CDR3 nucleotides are TGTGCCAGCAGCCATCAGACAGCTACAAACACCATATATTTT. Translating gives CASSHQTATNTIYF.

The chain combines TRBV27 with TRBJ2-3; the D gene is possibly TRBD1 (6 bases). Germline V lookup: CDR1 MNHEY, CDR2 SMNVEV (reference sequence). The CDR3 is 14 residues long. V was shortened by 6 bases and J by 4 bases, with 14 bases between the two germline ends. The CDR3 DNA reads TGTGCCAGCAGCTACGTAGGGGGAGCAGATACGCAGTATTTT. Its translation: CASSYVGGADTQYF.

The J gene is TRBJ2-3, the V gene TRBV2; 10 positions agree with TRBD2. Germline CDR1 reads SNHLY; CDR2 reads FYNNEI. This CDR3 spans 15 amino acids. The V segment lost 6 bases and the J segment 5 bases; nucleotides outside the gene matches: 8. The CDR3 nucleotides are TGTGCCAGCAGGTGGAGCGGGGGGGCCTTAGATACGCAGTATTTT. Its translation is CASRWSGGALDTQYF.

The DNA of the CDR3 is TGTGCCAGTAACGCCGGGACAGGGTTTGAGACCCAGTACTTC. Its translation: CASNAGTGFETQYF. The chain joins TRBV19 to TRBJ2-5; TRBD1 agrees at 9 bases. This CDR3 is 14 amino acids long. CDR1 is LNHDA, CDR2 SQIVND, per germline (reference sequence). Germline trimming cut 7 bases from V and 5 bases from J; bases unmatched to any gene: 8. Looking up the rest from reference TRBV19 and TRBJ2-5 gives the full variable domain: DGGITQSPKYLFRKEGQNVTLSCEQNLNHDAMYWYRQDPGQGLRLIYYSQIVNDFQKGDIAEGYSVSREKKESFPLTVTSAQKNPTAFYLCASNAGTGFETQYFGPGTRLLVL.

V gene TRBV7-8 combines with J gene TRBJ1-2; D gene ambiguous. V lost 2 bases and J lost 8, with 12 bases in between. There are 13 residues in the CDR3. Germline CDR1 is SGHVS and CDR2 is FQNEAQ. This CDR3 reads CASSLLSEGGYTF. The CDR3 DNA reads TGTGCCAGCAGCTTACTATCCGAGGGAGGCTACACCTTC.

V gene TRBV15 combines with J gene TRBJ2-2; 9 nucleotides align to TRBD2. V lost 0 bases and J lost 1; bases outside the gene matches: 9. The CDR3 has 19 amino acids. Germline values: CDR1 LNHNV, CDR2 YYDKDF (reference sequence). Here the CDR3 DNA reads TGTGCCACCAGCAGAGATTGGTCCCCAGCGGGGGGGAACACCGGGGAGCTGTTTTTT. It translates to CATSRDWSPAGGNTGELFF.

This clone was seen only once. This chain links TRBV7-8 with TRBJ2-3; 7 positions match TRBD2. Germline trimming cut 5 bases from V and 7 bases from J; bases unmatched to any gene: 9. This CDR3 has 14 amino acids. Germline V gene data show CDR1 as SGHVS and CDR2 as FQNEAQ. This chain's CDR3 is CASSPGPGGNTQYF. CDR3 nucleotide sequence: TGTGCCAGCAGCCCGGGGCCGGGGGGAAATACGCAGTATTTT.

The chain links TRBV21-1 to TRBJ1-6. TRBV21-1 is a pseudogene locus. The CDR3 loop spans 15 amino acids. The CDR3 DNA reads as TGTGCCAGCAGCAATCGGGGTTGTTATAATTCACCCCTCCACTTT. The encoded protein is CASSNRGCYNSPLHF.

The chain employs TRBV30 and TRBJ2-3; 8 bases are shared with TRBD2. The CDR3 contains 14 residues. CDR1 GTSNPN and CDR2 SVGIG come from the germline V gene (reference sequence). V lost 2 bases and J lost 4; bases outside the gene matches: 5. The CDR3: CAWSSGGEADTQYF. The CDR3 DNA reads TGTGCCTGGAGTTCGGGGGGGGAAGCAGATACGCAGTATTTT.

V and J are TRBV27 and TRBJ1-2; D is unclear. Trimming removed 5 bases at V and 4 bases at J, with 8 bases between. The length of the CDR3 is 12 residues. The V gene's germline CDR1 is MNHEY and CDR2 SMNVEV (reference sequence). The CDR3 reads CASSAAGYGYTF. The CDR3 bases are TGTGCCAGCAGTGCGGCTGGCTATGGCTACACCTTC.

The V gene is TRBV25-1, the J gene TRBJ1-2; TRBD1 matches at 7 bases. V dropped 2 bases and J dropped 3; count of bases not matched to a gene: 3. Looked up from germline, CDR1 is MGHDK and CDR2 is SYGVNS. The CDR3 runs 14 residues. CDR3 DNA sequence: TGTGCCAGCAGTGAAGGGGACAGTTACTATGGCTACACCTTC. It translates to CASSEGDSYYGYTF.

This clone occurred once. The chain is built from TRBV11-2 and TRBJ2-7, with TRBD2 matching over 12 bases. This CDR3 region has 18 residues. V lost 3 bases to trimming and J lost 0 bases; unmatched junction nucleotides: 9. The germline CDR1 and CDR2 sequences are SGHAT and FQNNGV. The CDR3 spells CASSLSLAGGPSSYEQYF. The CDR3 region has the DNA TGTGCCAGCAGCTTGTCCCTAGCGGGGGGGCCCTCCTCCTACGAGCAGTACTTC.

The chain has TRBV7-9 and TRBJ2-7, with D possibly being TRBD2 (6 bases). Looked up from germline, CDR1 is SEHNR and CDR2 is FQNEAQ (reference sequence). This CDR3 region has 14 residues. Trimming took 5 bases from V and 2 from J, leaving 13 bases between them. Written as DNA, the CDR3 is TGTGCCAGCAGCCCTGGGACTGACGCCTACGAGCAGTACTTC. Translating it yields CASSPGTDAYEQYF. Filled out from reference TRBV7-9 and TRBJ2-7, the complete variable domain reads DTGVSQNPRHKITKRGQNVTFRCDPISEHNRLYWYRQTLGQGPEFLTYFQNEAQLEKSRLLSDRFSAERPKGSFSTLEIQRTEQGDSAMYLCASSPGTDAYEQYFGPGTRLTVT.

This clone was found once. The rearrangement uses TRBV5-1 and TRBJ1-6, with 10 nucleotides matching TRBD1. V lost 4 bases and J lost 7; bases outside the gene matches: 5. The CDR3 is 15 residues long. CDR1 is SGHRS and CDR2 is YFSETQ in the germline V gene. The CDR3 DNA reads TGCGCCAGCAGCGACGGACAGGGGGACAATTCACCCCTCCACTTT. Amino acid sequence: CASSDGQGDNSPLHF.

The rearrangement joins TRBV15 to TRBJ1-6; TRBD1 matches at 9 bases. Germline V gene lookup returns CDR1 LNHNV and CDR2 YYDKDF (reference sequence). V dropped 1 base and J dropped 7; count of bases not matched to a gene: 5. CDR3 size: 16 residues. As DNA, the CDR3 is TGTGCCACCAGCAGAGGGGGACAGGGCTGGAATTCACCCCTCCACTTT. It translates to CATSRGGQGWNSPLHF.

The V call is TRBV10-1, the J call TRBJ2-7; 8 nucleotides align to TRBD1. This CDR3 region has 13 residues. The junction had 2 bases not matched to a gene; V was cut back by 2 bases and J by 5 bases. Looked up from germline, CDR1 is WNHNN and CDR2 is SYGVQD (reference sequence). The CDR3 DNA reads TGCGCCAGCAGTGAGGACAGGGGTAACGAGCAGTACTTC. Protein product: CASSEDRGNEQYF.

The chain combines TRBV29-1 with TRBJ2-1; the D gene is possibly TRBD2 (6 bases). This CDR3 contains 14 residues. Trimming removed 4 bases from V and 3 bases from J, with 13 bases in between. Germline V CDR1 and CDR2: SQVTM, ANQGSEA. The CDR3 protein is CSVAGSSDYNEQFF. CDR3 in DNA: TGCAGCGTTGCGGGGTCTAGCGACTACAATGAGCAGTTCTTC.

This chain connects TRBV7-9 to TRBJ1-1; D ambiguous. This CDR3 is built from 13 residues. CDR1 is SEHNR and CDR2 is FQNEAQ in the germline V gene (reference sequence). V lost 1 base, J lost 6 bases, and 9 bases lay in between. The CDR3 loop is CASSLEEVPEAFF. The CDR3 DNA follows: TGTGCCAGCAGCTTAGAGGAGGTCCCTGAAGCTTTCTTT.

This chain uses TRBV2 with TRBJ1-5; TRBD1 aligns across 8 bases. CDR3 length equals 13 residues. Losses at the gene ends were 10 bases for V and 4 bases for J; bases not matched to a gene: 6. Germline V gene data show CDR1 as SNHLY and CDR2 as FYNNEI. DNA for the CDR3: TGTGCCACTAAAGACAGGGGAAATCAGCCCCAGCATTTT. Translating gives CATKDRGNQPQHF.

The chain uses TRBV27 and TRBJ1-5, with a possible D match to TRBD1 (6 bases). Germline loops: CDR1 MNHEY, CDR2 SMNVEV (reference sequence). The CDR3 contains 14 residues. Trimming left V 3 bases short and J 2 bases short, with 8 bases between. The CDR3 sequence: CASSLAGGNQPQHF. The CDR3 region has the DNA TGTGCCAGCAGTTTGGCAGGGGGCAATCAGCCCCAGCATTTT.

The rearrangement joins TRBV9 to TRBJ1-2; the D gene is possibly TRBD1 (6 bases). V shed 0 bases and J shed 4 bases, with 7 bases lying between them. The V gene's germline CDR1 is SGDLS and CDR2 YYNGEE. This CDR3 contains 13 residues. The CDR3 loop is CASSVVTGYGYTF. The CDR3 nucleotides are TGTGCCAGCAGCGTAGTGACAGGCTATGGCTACACCTTC.

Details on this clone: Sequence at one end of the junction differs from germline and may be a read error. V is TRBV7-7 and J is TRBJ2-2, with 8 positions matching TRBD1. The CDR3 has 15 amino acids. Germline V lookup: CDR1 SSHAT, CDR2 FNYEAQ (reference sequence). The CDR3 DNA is TGTGCTAGCAGCTTAGGGACAGGGAACACCGGGGAGCTGTTTTTT. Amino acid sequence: CASSLGTGNTGELFF.

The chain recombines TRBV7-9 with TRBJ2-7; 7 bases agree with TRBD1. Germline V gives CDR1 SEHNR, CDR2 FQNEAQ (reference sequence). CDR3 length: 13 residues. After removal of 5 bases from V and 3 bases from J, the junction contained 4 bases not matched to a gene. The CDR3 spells CASSPGDSYEQYF. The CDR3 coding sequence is TGTGCCAGCAGCCCCGGGGACAGCTACGAGCAGTACTTC. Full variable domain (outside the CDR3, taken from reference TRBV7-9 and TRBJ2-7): DTGVSQNPRHKITKRGQNVTFRCDPISEHNRLYWYRQTLGQGPEFLTYFQNEAQLEKSRLLSDRFSAERPKGSFSTLEIQRTEQGDSAMYLCASSPGDSYEQYFGPGTRLTVT.

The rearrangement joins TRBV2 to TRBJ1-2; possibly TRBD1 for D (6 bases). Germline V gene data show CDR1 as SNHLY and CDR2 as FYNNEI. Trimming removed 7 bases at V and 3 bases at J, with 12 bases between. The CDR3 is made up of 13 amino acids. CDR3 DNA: TGTGCCAGCAAACAGGGAGGGGACTATGGCTACACCTTC. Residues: CASKQGGDYGYTF.

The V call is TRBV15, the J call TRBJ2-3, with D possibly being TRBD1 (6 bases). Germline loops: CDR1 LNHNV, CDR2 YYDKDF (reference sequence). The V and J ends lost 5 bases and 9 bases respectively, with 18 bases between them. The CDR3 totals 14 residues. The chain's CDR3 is CATSPDSLDETQYF. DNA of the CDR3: TGTGCCACCAGCCCGGACAGCCTCGATGAGACGCAGTATTTT.

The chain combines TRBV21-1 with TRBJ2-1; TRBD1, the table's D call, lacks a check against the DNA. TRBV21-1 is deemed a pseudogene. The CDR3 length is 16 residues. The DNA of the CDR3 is TGTGCCAGCAGCAAGAGGGGGACAGTACGTTACAATGAGCAGTTCTTC. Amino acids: CASSKRGTVRYNEQFF.

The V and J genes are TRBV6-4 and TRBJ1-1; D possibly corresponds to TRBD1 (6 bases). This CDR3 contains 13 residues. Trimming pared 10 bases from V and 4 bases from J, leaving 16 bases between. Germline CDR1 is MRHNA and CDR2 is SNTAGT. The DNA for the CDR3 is TGTGCCAACACAAGGGGGGGTCCCACTGAAGCTTTCTTT. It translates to CANTRGGPTEAFF.